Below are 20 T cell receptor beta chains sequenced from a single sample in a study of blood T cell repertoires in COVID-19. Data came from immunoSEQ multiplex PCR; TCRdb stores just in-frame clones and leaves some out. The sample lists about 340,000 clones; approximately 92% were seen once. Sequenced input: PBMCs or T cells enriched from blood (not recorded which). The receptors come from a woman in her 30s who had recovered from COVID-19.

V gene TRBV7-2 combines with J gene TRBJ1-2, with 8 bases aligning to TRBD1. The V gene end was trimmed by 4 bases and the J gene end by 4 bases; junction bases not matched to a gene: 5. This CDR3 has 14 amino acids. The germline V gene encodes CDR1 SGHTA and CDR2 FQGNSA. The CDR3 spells CASSSTQGGYGYTF. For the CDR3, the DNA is TGTGCCAGCAGCTCCACACAGGGGGGCTATGGCTACACCTTC. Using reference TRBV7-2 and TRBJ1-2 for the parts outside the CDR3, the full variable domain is GAGVSQSPSNKVTEKGKDVELRCDPISGHTALYWYRQSLGQGLEFLIYFQGNSAPDKSGLPSDRFSAERTGGSVSTLTIQRTQQEDSAVYLCASSSTQGGYGYTFGSGTRLTVV.

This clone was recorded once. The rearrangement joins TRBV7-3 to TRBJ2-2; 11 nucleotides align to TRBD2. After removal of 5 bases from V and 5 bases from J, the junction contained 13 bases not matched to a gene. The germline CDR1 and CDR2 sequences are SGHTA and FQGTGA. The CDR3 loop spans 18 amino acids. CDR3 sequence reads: CASSPIGSGLADTGELFF. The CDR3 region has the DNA TGTGCCAGCAGCCCCATAGGCTCGGGACTAGCGGATACCGGGGAGCTGTTTTTT.

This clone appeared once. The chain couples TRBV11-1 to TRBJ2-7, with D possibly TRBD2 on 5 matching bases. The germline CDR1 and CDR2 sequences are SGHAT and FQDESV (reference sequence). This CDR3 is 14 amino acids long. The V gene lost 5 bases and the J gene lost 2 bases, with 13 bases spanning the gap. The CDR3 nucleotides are TGTGCCAGCAGCCGGGATCTAGGTCCCTACGAGCAGTACTTC. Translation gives CASSRDLGPYEQYF.

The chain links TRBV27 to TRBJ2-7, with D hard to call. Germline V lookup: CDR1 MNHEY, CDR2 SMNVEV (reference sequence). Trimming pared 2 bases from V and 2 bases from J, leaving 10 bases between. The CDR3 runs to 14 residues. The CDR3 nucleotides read TGTGCCAGCAGTTTACCGAGTAATCCCTACGAGCAGTACTTC. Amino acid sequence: CASSLPSNPYEQYF.

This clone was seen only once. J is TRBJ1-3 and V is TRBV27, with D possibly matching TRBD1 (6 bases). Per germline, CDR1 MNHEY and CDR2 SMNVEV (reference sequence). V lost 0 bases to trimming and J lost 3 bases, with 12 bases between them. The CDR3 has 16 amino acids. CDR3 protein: CASSLSRPGVGNTIYF. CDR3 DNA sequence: TGTGCCAGCAGTTTATCGAGACCAGGGGTTGGAAACACCATATATTTT.

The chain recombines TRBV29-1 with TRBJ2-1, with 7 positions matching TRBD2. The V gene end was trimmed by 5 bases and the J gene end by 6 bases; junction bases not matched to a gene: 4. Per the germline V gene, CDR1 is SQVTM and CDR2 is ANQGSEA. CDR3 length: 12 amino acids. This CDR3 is CSVLLAGNEQFF. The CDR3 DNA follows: TGCAGCGTTCTGTTAGCGGGCAATGAGCAGTTCTTC.

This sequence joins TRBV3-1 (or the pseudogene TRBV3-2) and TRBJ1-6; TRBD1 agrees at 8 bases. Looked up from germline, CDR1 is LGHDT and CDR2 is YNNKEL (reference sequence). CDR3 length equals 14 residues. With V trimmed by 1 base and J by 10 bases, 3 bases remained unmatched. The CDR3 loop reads CASSQGQGQSPLHF. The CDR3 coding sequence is TGTGCCAGCAGCCAAGGACAGGGGCAGTCACCCCTCCACTTT.

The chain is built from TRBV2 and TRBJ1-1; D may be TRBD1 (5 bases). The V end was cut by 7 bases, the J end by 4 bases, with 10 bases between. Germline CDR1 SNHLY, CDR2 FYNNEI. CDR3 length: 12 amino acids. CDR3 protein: CASKRGGTEAFF. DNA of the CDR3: TGTGCCAGCAAGAGGGGAGGCACTGAAGCTTTCTTT.

CDR3 residues: CASSFEDKAYEQYF. Here the CDR3 DNA reads TGCGCCAGCAGCTTCGAAGACAAGGCCTACGAGCAGTACTTC. The chain is built from TRBV5-1 and TRBJ2-7; D is unresolved. The germline gives CDR1 SGHRS, CDR2 YFSETQ. The ends were cut back, 2 bases at V and 2 bases at J, with 11 bases in the middle. The CDR3 loop spans 14 amino acids.

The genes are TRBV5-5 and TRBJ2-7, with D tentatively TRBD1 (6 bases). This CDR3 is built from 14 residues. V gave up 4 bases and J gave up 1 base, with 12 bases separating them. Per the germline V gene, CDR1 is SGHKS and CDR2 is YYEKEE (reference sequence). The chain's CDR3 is CASSTKGDSYEQYF. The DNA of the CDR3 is TGTGCCAGCAGCACGAAGGGGGATTCCTACGAGCAGTACTTC.

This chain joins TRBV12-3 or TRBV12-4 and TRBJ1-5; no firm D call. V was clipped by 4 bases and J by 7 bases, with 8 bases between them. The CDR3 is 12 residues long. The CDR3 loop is CASSSGSQPQHF. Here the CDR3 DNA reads TGTGCCAGCAGTTCGGGTAGCCAGCCCCAGCATTTT.

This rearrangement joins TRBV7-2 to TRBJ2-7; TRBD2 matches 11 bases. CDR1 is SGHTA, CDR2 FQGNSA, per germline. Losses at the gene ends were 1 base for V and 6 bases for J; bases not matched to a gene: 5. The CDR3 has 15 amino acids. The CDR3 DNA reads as TGTGCCAGCAGCTTAGTGGTACTAGCGGGAGCCGAGCAGTACTTC. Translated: CASSLVVLAGAEQYF.

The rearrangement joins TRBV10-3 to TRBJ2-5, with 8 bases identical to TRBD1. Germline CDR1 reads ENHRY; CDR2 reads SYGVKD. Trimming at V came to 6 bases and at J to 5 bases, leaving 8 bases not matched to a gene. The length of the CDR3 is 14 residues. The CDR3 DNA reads TGTGCCATCAGACGGACAGGGCCAGGGGAGACCCAGTACTTC. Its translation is CAIRRTGPGETQYF.

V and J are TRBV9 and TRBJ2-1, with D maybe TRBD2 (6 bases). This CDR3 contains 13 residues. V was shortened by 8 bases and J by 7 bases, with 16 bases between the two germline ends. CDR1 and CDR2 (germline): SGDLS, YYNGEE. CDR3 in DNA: TGTGCCAGTGGGCGGGAAGGTTGGAATGAGCAGTTCTTC. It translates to CASGREGWNEQFF.

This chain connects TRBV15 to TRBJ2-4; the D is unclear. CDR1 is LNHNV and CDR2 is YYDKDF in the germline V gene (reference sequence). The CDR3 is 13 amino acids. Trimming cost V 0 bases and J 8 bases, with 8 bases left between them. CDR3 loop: CATSRDEAYIQYF. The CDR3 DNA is TGTGCCACCAGCAGAGATGAGGCGTACATTCAGTACTTC.

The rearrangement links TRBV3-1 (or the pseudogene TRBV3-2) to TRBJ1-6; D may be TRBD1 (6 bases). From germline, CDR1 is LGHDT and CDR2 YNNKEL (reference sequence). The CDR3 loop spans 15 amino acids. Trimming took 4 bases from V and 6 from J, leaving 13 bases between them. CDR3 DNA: TGTGCCAGCAGCCGGGGGCTCAGCTCTAATTCACCCCTCCACTTT. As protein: CASSRGLSSNSPLHF.

The CDR3: CSFRTGSLTQYF. The CDR3, as DNA: TGCAGCTTCAGGACAGGCAGCTTGACCCAGTACTTC. The chain recombines TRBV29-1 with TRBJ2-5; TRBD1 aligns across 7 bases. Germline V CDR1 and CDR2: SQVTM, ANQGSEA. J lost 7 bases, V lost 8 bases, and 10 bases had no gene match. The CDR3 is 12 amino acids.

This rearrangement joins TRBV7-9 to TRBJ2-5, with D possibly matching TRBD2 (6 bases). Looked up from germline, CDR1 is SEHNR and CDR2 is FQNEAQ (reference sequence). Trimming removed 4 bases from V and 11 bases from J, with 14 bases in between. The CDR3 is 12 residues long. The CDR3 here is CASSSTGLRQYF. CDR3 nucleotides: TGTGCCAGCAGCTCGACGGGACTCCGGCAGTACTTC.

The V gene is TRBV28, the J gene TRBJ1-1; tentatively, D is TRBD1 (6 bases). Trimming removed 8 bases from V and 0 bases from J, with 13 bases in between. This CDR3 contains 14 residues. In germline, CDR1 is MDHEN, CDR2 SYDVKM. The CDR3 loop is CASRPGVLNTEAFF. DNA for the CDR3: TGTGCCAGCCGTCCAGGGGTCTTGAACACTGAAGCTTTCTTT.

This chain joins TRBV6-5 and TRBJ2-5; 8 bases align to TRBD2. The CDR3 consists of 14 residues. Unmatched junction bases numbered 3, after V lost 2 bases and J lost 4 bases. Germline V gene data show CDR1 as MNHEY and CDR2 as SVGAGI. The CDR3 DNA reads TGTGCCAGCAGTTACGGGGCGGGAGGAGAGACCCAGTACTTC. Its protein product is CASSYGAGGETQYF.